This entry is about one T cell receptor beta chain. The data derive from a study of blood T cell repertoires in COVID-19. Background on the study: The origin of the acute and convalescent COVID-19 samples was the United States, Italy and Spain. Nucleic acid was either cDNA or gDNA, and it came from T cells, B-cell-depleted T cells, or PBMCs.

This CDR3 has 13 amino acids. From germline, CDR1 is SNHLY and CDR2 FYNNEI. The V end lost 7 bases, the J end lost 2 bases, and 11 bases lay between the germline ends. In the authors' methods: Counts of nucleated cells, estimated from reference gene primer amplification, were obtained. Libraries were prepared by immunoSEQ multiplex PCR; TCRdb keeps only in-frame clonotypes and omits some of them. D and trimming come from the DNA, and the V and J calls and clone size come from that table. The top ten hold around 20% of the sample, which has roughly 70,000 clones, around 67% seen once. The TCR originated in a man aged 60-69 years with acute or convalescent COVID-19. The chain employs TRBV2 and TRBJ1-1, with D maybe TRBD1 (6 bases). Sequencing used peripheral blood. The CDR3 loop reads CASNGGLNTEAFF. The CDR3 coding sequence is TGTGCCAGCAACGGGGGGCTAAACACTGAAGCTTTCTTT.